These 8 T cell receptor beta chains were sequenced from one sample in a study of cytomegalovirus exposure and HLA in healthy donors. The PCR employed 60 Vbeta primers together with 13 Jbeta primers. Sequenced by immunoSEQ multiplex PCR; TCRdb stores in-frame clones only, minus some. The repertoire consists of 95,000 to 110,000 clones, with approximately 70% occurring once and the leading ten covering around 3.3%. The sample taken for sequencing was PBMCs. The receptors were sampled from a woman between 50 and 59 years old in good health and CMV-seronegative.

In this sample, this clone turned up once. This rearrangement joins TRBV7-9 to TRBJ2-7; TRBD2 matches 8 bases. CDR3 length equals 12 residues. Germline trimming cut 8 bases from V and 6 bases from J; bases unmatched to any gene: 6. Germline CDR1 is SEHNR and CDR2 is FQNEAQ (reference sequence). CDR3 residues: CASPGLEGEQYF. CDR3 sequence (DNA): TGTGCCAGCCCGGGACTAGAGGGCGAGCAGTACTTC.

The rearrangement joins TRBV5-1 to TRBJ2-7; 13 positions agree with TRBD2. The CDR3 spans 16 residues. V lost 7 bases to trimming and J lost 5 bases; unmatched junction nucleotides: 12. Germline V gene lookup returns CDR1 SGHRS and CDR2 YFSETQ. CDR3 nucleotide sequence: TGCGCCAGCTCCCTCGGAGGGACTAGCGGGGCAAACGAGCAGTACTTC. Protein sequence: CASSLGGTSGANEQYF.

The rearrangement links TRBV7-6 to TRBJ2-5, with D tentatively TRBD1 (5 bases). The CDR3 runs 13 residues. The germline gives CDR1 SGHVS, CDR2 FNYEAQ. V lost 3 bases and J 5 bases, leaving 10 bases between the germline ends. The CDR3 is CASSFRVLETQYF. As DNA, the CDR3 is TGTGCCAGCAGCTTCAGGGTCTTGGAGACCCAGTACTTC.

J is TRBJ2-4 and V is TRBV7-6; a possible D gene is TRBD2 (5 bases). The CDR3 consists of 17 residues. V was shortened by 5 bases and J by 5 bases, with 22 bases between the two germline ends. Germline-derived CDR1 and CDR2 are SGHVS and FNYEAQ. The chain's CDR3 is CASSRHADPGSENIQYF. CDR3 in DNA: TGTGCCAGCAGCCGACACGCCGACCCGGGGTCCGAAAACATTCAGTACTTC.

V and J are TRBV7-9 and TRBJ2-7, with D unclear. The V gene lost 11 bases and the J gene lost 2 bases, with 10 bases spanning the gap. This CDR3 is 11 amino acids long. Germline V gives CDR1 SEHNR, CDR2 FQNEAQ (reference sequence). The chain's CDR3 is CALEETYEQYF. For the CDR3, the DNA is TGTGCCCTCGAGGAGACCTACGAGCAGTACTTC.

This chain links TRBV2 with TRBJ2-3, with 8 bases that match TRBD1. There are 14 residues in the CDR3. Trimming removed 4 bases from V and 2 bases from J; junction bases left unmatched: 2. Per germline, CDR1 SNHLY and CDR2 FYNNEI. Written as DNA, the CDR3 is TGTGCCAGCAGTGCGGGACAGGACACAGATACGCAGTATTTT. Amino acid sequence: CASSAGQDTDTQYF. The complete variable domain, with remaining parts taken from reference TRBV2 and TRBJ2-3, reads EPEVTQTPSHQVTQMGQEVILRCVPISNHLYFYWYRQILGQKVEFLVSFYNNEISEKSEIFDDQFSVERPDGSNFTLKIRSTKLEDSAMYFCASSAGQDTDTQYFGPGTRLTVL.

CDR3 protein: CASSPQRGIMNEQFF. The CDR3 DNA is TGTGCCAGCTCACCACAAAGGGGTATTATGAATGAGCAGTTCTTC. J is TRBJ2-1 and V is TRBV18; D is perhaps TRBD1 (5 bases). Germline-derived CDR1 and CDR2 are KGHSH and LQKENI. CDR3 length: 15 residues. The V end was cut by 1 base, the J end by 7 bases, with 14 bases between.

The chain uses TRBV27 and TRBJ2-5; TRBD1 aligns across 7 bases. After removal of 0 bases from V and 4 bases from J, the junction contained 2 bases not matched to a gene. The germline V gene encodes CDR1 MNHEY and CDR2 SMNVEV (reference sequence). This CDR3 has 14 amino acids. This CDR3 reads CASSLSAGGETQYF. CDR3 nucleotide sequence: TGTGCCAGCAGTTTATCGGCAGGGGGAGAGACCCAGTACTTC.